This entry features one T cell receptor beta chain sequence. The antigen it recognizes is unknown. No base qualities exist here, and no much larger clone lies one base off it. The data originate from a study of cytomegalovirus exposure and HLA in healthy donors (dated by TCRdb to about 2017). Regarding the study in general: An earlier analysis of approximately 640 of the donors reported 250 to 350 Gb of sequence data and around 120 million unique TCR beta sequences from about 179 million T cells. To predict cytomegalovirus infection status, the study brought together high-throughput TCR immunosequencing, statistical association of individual TCRs with disease status, and machine learning. Across 300 to 400 genotyped donors of the cohort, an average of about 240,000 unique TCR beta nucleotide sequences per donor were sequenced, and approximately 17% of those sequences were non-productive. The study used immunosequencing to profile the T cell repertoires of 666 subjects and linked those repertoires to cytomegalovirus serostatus. Of the 350 to 450 genotyped donors, approximately 80% were placed in the genetic ancestry cluster associated with self-reported Caucasian donors. Typing coverage varied by locus: roughly 620-640 donors for A, B, C, DRB1 and DQB1; roughly 510 for DQA1; about 590 for DPA1; 450 to 480 for DPB1. A later analysis re-analyzed previously published TCR beta repertoires from 666 donors and added high-resolution HLA genotyping to study TCR occurrence patterns. Every discovery cohort repertoire had been produced on one sequencing platform. About five DR-DQ haplotypes were treated as single units for association and clustering because of strong linkage in the cohort. HLA typing included class I and class II loci at four-digit resolution. About 280 gigabases of sequencing data and around 85 million unique TCR sequences made up an early release that covered around 640 HLA-typed donors. Genome-wide SNP genotypes for about 60% of the roughly 700 donors were used in a later genetic analysis, which treated that subset as a discovery cohort. Rather than using new phenotypic data, the later analysis identified candidate immune exposures from TCR beta sequences and from how often those sequences occurred across donors. An earlier analysis of about 600 of the donors used high-throughput TCR beta sequencing to judge whether each TCR beta V gene segment behaved as functional or pseudogenic. Donor age, sex, ethnicity and CMV serostatus were compiled together with the repertoire data. The study aimed to test whether cataloging public T cell receptors could reveal signatures of past pathogen exposure. Along with the approximately 620-subject first cohort, a separate validation cohort of 120 different subjects was used. General findings and caveats noted by the study authors: Most TCR sequences were observed very rarely across donors, whereas some public TCRs were present in many individuals. A group of highly shared sequence variants was considered likely to be a technical artifact of the sequencing pipeline. In both the original and validation cohorts, the classifier was reported to diagnose cytomegalovirus status with high specificity and sensitivity. According to a later analysis, parvovirus B19, influenza, CMV and Epstein-Barr virus appeared linked to several top co-occurrence clusters. Linkage disequilibrium might explain the correlated functional status among segregating V segments, but an unknown experimental factor could not be excluded. A few of the identified cytomegalovirus-associated TCR beta chains were confirmed in vitro to be specific for cytomegalovirus antigens. Compared with the 666-donor mean, donors in an Asian-associated ancestry cluster had fewer N-insertions in productive TCRs, according to a later genetic analysis. A later analysis found that HLA-associated TCR beta chains were more clonally expanded and had lower generation probabilities than equally common non-associated chains. Presence/absence analyses assumed roughly uniform sequencing depth across donors, an assumption that may not hold. Some IMGT-functional V segments, including TRBV6-2 and TRBV6-3, could not be told apart with the 87-base-pair reads, so those segments were excluded. Because counts were too low, 15 or so rarely observed V segments, including chromosome 9 orphons, were excluded from the earlier analysis of several hundred of the donors. Because HLA typing was missing for some donors at each locus, association tests included only the typed subset. In an earlier analysis of 587 of the donors, most TCR beta V segments appeared in productive rearrangements about 90% or about 30% of the time, broadly matching IMGT annotations. In a later analysis, some 17,000 TCR beta sequences were associated with specific HLA alleles at a false discovery rate of 0.05. The authors suggested that the approach could potentially be generalized to other disease states and immunological phenotypes. In a later analysis, TCR association rates were found to vary across HLA loci, with the most associated TCRs seen for DRB1 alleles and the fewest for HLA-C alleles. An association between a missense DCLRE1C variant and V-gene and J-gene trimming of TCR beta chains was found in a later genetic analysis and replicated in an independent cohort. According to a later analysis, most CMV-associated TCR beta chains appeared to be HLA-restricted, and the HLA associations seemed to be driven largely by CMV exposure. In this cohort, only TCR beta chains were sequenced, and detectable features were limited by the absence of alpha or paired-chain data. The study listed approximately 150 TCR beta chains as associated with cytomegalovirus. For the cohort, immune exposure information was limited to CMV serostatus. Assigning TCR associations to individual alleles was difficult when HLA alleles, especially DR and DQ, strongly co-occurred. A further reported finding was that TCR beta sequences accurately predicted the HLA-A and HLA-B alleles for most subjects in the first cohort.

Including the terminal cysteine and phenylalanine, the CDR3 comprises 15 residues. Of the read, only the CDR3 DNA is kept; its 45 bases are in frame from base 1. As encoded in the germline V gene, CDR1 is SGHVS while CDR2 is FNYEAQ. V and J lose 0 bases and 4 bases, and a span of 12 bases separates them. The receptor library was made with the immunoSEQ multiplex PCR assay. For the multiplex PCR, a mixture combining 60 forward primers for TCR Vbeta segments and 13 reverse primers for TCR Jbeta segments was used. The CDR3 region of rearranged TCR beta genes was amplified from genomic DNA by a multiplex PCR assay. On the Illumina HiSeq System, the amplified TCR beta libraries were sequenced as 87-base-pair reads. In the original analysis: Across the 500 to 750 repertoires, a later analysis counted about 81 million unique TCR beta chains, around 10 million of which were shared by at least two donors. To remove PCR and sequencing errors, raw reads were error-corrected and collapsed into unique sequences using a nearest-neighbor algorithm that merged closely related sequences. To assign V, D and J gene segments, CDR3 sequences were aligned to IMGT reference sequences. Each retained sequence needed at least a six-nucleotide match to both a V gene segment and a J gene segment. Rearrangements were called productive when the CDR3 lacked stop codons and stayed in frame with V and J; all others were non-productive. CDR3 was defined according to IMGT convention as the region running from the second conserved V-encoded cysteine to the conserved J-encoded phenylalanine. The earlier analysis of about 570 of the donors excluded any sequence lacking an unambiguous match to a single V gene segment. An earlier analysis of fewer than 750 of the donors called V segments functional above 56.7% productive rearrangements and segregating when the between-donor standard deviation exceeded 5%. A statistical classification framework was built for diagnosing cytomegalovirus status from the catalog of TCR beta chain sequences. In a later analysis, V and J genes were assigned by comparing TCR nucleotide sequences against IMGT/GENE-DB human TR gene sequences. A later analysis assigned CDR3 sequences and most-parsimonious VDJ recombination scenarios with the TCRdist pipeline. In a later analysis, each TCR beta chain was defined by its CDR3 amino acid sequence together with its V-gene family, and reads lacking a unique V-gene family were excluded. To address suspected cross-contamination and a sequencing artifact, a later analysis removed around 590 highly shared, low-generation-probability nucleotide sequences. A later analysis calculated a clonal expansion index for each public chain from normalized within-repertoire ranks of inferred template counts. In a later analysis, generation probabilities were computed using a VDJ recombination model fitted to out-of-frame rearrangements, and the results were checked against IGoR. In a later analysis, hypergeometric tests were used to score TCR-TCR, TCR-HLA and TCR-CMV co-occurrence, with a repertoire-size bias correction applied to TCR pairs. To estimate false discovery rates, a later analysis permuted the HLA or CMV assignments 20 times. In a later analysis, co-occurring TCRs were grouped using DBSCAN, and TCRdist sequence similarity was added for clustering within HLA-allele-positive subsets. Co-occurrence clustering excluded repertoires with fewer than 30,000 or more than 120,000 public chains, plus five with anomalous nucleotide sharing. TCRdb limited this immuneACCESS table to in-frame rearrangements with V and J called. A share of clones is missing; checked studies link under half to unresolved V genes, and the rest is unexplained. D and trimming were read from the DNA, whereas the V and J calls and clone size are those reported in that table. The sample table holds roughly 190,000 clones, of which 87% were seen once. The ten largest clones take up 1.3% of the sample.

The cohort consisted of 666 healthy bone marrow donors. All cohort members were sampled while nominally healthy, although unrecorded immune exposures were likely present. The donor was CMV seronegative and was included in the group of approximately 350 seronegative cohort members. Each donor provided a peripheral blood sample, and peripheral blood mononuclear cells were used for TCR beta sequencing. Genomic DNA was extracted from the blood cell samples with the Qiagen DNeasy Blood Extraction Kit. The receptor was derived from a man in his thirties or forties in good health and CMV-seronegative. The sequenced sample was PBMCs. Recombination joined TRBV7-6 with TRBJ1-1; the best D guess is TRBD1, with 6 bases matching. DNA sequence: TGTGCCAGCAGCTTAGCGGTGACAGGAAGCACTGAAGCTTTCTTT. The resulting protein is CASSLAVTGSTEAFF.